In its sample, the clone carrying this T cell receptor (beta chain) was seen a few times. This PCR relied on a set of 60 Vbeta primers and 13 Jbeta primers. Clones were sequenced by immunoSEQ multiplex PCR, and TCRdb holds only the in-frame ones, with some missing. This sample has more than 80,000 clones, with roughly three fifths found just once. This record comes from a study of cytomegalovirus exposure and HLA in healthy donors. Unrecorded immune exposure was likely among donors, who were nominally healthy when sampled. Material for sequencing was PBMCs. The receptor's source is a man aged 55 to 69 in good health and CMV-seronegative.

The CDR3 here is CATSRLTATNEKLFF. As DNA, the CDR3 is TGTGCCACCAGCAGACTCACGGCAACTAATGAAAAACTGTTTTTT. J is TRBJ1-4 and V is TRBV15, with unresolved D. Trimming stripped 2 bases from V and 0 bases from J, with 7 bases between. The CDR3 is 15 residues long. The germline gives CDR1 LNHNV, CDR2 YYDKDF (reference sequence).